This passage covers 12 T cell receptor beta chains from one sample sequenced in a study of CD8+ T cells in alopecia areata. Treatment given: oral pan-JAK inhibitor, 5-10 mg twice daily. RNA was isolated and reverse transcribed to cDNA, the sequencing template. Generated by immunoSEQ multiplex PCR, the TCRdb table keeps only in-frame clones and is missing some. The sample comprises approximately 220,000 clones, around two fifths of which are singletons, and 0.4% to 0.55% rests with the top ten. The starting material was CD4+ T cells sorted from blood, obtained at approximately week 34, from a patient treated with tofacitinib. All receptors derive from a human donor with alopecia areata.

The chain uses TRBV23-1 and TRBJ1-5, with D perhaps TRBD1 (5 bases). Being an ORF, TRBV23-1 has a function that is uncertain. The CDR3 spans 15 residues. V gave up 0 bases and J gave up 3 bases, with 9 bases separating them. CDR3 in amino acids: CASSQSGTFNQPQHF. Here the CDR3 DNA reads TGCGCCAGCAGTCAATCGGGGACCTTCAATCAGCCCCAGCATTTT.

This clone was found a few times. CDR3 nucleotide sequence: TGTGCCAGCAGCTTAAGTGGGGGCACTGAAGCTTTCTTT. This translates into CASSLSGGTEAFF. The chain carries TRBV7-9 and TRBJ1-1, with D possibly TRBD1 on 5 matching bases. Germline values: CDR1 SEHNR, CDR2 FQNEAQ (reference sequence). The CDR3 consists of 13 residues. V was cut by 2 bases and J by 4 bases, with 8 bases left in between.

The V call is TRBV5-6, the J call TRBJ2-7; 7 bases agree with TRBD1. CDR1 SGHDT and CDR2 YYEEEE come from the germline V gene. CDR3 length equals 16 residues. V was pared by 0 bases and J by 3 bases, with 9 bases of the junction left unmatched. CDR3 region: CASSLAVGRQGYEQYF. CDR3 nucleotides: TGTGCCAGCAGCTTGGCGGTAGGCCGACAGGGCTACGAGCAGTACTTC.

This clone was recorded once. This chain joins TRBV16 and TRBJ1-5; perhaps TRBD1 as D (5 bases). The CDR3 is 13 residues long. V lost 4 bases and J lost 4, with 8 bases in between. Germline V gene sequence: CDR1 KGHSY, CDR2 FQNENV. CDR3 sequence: CASSPQENQPQHF. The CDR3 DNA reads TGTGCCAGCAGCCCACAGGAGAATCAGCCCCAGCATTTT.

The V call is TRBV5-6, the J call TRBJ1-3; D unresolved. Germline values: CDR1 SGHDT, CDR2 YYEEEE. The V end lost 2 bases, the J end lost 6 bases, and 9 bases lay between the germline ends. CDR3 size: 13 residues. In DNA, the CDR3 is TGTGCCAGCAGCTTCCAAGGACCAAACACCATATATTTT. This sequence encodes CASSFQGPNTIYF.

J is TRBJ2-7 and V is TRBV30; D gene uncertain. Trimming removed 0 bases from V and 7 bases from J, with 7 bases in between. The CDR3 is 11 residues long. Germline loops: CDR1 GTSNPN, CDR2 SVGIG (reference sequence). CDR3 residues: CAWSVMGEQYF. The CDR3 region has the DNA TGTGCCTGGAGTGTAATGGGAGAGCAGTACTTC.

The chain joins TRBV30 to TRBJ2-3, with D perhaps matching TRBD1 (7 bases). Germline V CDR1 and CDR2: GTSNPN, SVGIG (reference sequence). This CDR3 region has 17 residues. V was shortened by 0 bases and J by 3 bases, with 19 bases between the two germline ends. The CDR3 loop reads CAWSVGGGSGLTDTQYF. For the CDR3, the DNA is TGTGCCTGGAGTGTAGGGGGCGGCAGCGGGCTGACAGATACGCAGTATTTT.

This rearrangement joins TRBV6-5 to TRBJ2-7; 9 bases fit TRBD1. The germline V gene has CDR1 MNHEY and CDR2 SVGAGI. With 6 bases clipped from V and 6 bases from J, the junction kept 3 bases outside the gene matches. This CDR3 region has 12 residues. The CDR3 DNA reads TGTGCCAGCAGCAAGACAGGGGGCGAGCAGTACTTC. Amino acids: CASSKTGGEQYF.

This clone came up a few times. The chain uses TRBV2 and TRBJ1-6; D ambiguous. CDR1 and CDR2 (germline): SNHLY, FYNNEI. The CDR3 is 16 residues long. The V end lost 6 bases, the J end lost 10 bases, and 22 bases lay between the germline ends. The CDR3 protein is CASRDSRASVGSPLHF. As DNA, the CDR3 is TGTGCCAGCAGAGACTCCCGGGCCTCAGTAGGCTCACCCCTCCACTTT. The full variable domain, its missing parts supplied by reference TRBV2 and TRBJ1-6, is EPEVTQTPSHQVTQMGQEVILRCVPISNHLYFYWYRQILGQKVEFLVSFYNNEISEKSEIFDDQFSVERPDGSNFTLKIRSTKLEDSAMYFCASRDSRASVGSPLHFGNGTRLTVT.

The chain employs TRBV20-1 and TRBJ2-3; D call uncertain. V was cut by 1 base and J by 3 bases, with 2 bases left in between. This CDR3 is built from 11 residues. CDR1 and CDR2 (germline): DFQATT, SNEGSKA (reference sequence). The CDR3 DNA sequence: TGCAGTGCTAGAGCAACAGATACGCAGTATTTT. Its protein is CSARATDTQYF.

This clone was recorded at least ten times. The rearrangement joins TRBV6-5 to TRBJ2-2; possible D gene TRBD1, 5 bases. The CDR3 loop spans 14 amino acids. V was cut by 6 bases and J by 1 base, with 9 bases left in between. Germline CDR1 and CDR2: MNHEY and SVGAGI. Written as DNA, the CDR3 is TGTGCCAGCAGACCAACAGGGAACACCGGGGAGCTGTTTTTT. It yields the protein CASRPTGNTGELFF.

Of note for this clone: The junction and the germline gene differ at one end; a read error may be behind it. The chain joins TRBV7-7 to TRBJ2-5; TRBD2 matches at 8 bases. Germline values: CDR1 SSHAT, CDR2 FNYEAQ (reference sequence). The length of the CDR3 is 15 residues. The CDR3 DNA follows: TGTGCTAGCAGCTTAGCCGGGACTAGGTTGGAGACCCAGTACTTC. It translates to CASSLAGTRLETQYF.